Listed below are T cell receptor beta chains from one sample, sequenced in a study of cytomegalovirus exposure and HLA in healthy donors. Here immunoSEQ multiplex PCR was the method, and the copy in TCRdb shows in-frame clones only, minus some. The sample includes over 150,000 clones, about 81% seen only once; the top ten take 1.5% to 2%. Sequencing used PBMCs. Source of these receptors: a woman aged 18-29 years in good health and CMV-seronegative. Both conserved end residues are part of each CDR3. Not all rows give a size; the values are once, few, many and, for expanded clones, a class.

J: TRBJ2-1
size: -
V: TRBV18
CDR3: CASSPSAGGMYNEQFF

J: TRBJ1-1
size: -
V: TRBV4-1
CDR3: CASSPGQGARGTEAFF

J: TRBJ2-2
size: -
V: TRBV29-1
CDR3: CSVVYTGELFF

J: TRBJ2-7
size: -
V: TRBV25-1
CDR3: CASSESPGRLTYEQYF

J: TRBJ2-7
size: -
V: TRBV6-5
CDR3: CASSYSSSGNYEQYF

J: TRBJ2-5
size: -
V: TRBV10-3
CDR3: CAISEQWQETQYF

J: TRBJ1-5
size: few
V: TRBV6-1
CDR3: CASSEGVQGVGNQPQHF

J: TRBJ2-5
size: -
V: TRBV2
CDR3: CASSGLGAETQYF

J: TRBJ2-1
size: -
V: TRBV5-1
CDR3: CASSLETSGRHTADEQFF

J: TRBJ2-3
size: few
V: TRBV11-2
CDR3: CASSPEWGADTQYF

J: TRBJ1-6
size: -
V: TRBV19
CDR3: CASRDRTGSYNSPLHF

J: TRBJ1-5
size: -
V: TRBV19
CDR3: CASRARWRQGLDQPQHF

J: TRBJ1-1
size: -
V: TRBV2
CDR3: CAGSYDRNTEAFF

J: TRBJ1-4
size: -
V: TRBV4-1
CDR3: CASSQGSRDRVWEEKLFF